What follows are 22 T cell receptor beta chains derived from one specimen sequenced in a study of T-cell memory formation after mild COVID-19. TCRdb redid the calling of the 5' RACE reads with MiXCR, one entry per CDR3 protein. The sample yields about 470,000 distinct CDR3 sequences, 18% seen once. The material sequenced was PBMCs or a T cell subset sorted from them (not recorded which). These receptors were obtained from an adult woman who had mild COVID-19 (a few samples of this study predate the infection). Cell type and time point are not known.

The chain recombines TRBV15 with TRBJ1-1; D possibly corresponds to TRBD1 (6 bases). Germline V lookup: CDR1 LNHNV, CDR2 YYDKDF (reference sequence). This CDR3 is built from 14 residues. V lost 3 bases and J 5 bases, leaving 13 bases between the germline ends. The CDR3 sequence is CATSRTTGKTEAFF. The CDR3 region has the DNA TGTGCCACCAGCAGGACCACAGGGAAAACTGAAGCTTTCTTT.

This clonotype was detected only a few times. The chain combines TRBV5-5 with TRBJ1-1; TRBD1 aligns across 8 bases. Trimming took 0 bases from V and 6 from J; bases not matched to a gene: 13. The CDR3 spans 17 residues. Per germline, CDR1 SGHKS and CDR2 YYEKEE (reference sequence). The CDR3 reads CASSLVLAGTGSSEAFF. CDR3 coding DNA: TGTGCCAGCAGCTTGGTCCTCGCCGGGACAGGCTCCTCTGAAGCTTTCTTT. The variable domain in full, completed from reference TRBV5-5 and TRBJ1-1, reads DAGVTQSPTHLIKTRGQQVTLRCSPISGHKSVSWYQQVLGQGPQFIFQYYEKEERGRGNFPDRFSARQFPNYSSELNVNALLLGDSALYLCASSLVLAGTGSSEAFFGQGTRLTVV.

This clonotype was detected a few times. The rearrangement uses TRBV18 and TRBJ2-7; 9 positions match TRBD1. The CDR3 covers 13 residues. Germline lookup yields CDR1 KGHSH and CDR2 LQKENI. V gave up 4 bases and J gave up 7 bases; unmatched junction bases: 5. CDR3 protein: CASSLGTGLEQYF. In DNA, the CDR3 is TGTGCCAGCTCACTGGGGACAGGGTTGGAGCAGTACTTC.

V usage is TRBV3-1 and J usage is TRBJ2-3; tentatively, D is TRBD2 (5 bases). The V end was cut by 3 bases, the J end by 1 base, with 20 bases between. This CDR3 contains 18 residues. Germline-derived CDR1 and CDR2 are LGHDT and YNNKEL (reference sequence). CDR3 sequence reads: CASSQRARGRRGTDTQYF. The DNA for the CDR3 is TGTGCCAGCAGCCAGAGGGCCCGGGGTAGAAGGGGCACAGATACGCAGTATTTT.

V and J are TRBV5-5 and TRBJ1-4; 7 bases are shared with TRBD1. V lost 0 bases and J lost 5; bases outside the gene matches: 7. The CDR3 extends over 16 amino acids. Per the germline V gene, CDR1 is SGHKS and CDR2 is YYEKEE (reference sequence). CDR3 nucleotides: TGTGCCAGCAGCTTGGGCCCAAGGGACAGCAATGAAAAACTGTTTTTT. Translated, it gives CASSLGPRDSNEKLFF.

The chain recombines TRBV7-2 with TRBJ2-3; no reliable D call. The V end lost 11 bases, the J end lost 1 base, and 10 bases lay between the germline ends. Germline CDR1 reads SGHTA; CDR2 reads FQGNSA. The length of the CDR3 is 12 residues. The CDR3: CAGMTGTDTQYF. The CDR3 region has the DNA TGTGCCGGCATGACGGGCACAGATACGCAGTATTTT.

CDR3 sequence: CASSHGGLAQYF. The CDR3 DNA reads TGTGCCAGCAGCCACGGGGGTCTGGCGCAGTATTTT. The rearrangement uses TRBV3-1 and TRBJ2-3, with D possibly TRBD2 on 6 matching bases. In germline, CDR1 is LGHDT, CDR2 YNNKEL (reference sequence). This CDR3 has 12 residues. Trimming pared 3 bases from V and 10 bases from J, leaving 11 bases between.

This clonotype appeared a few times. V gene TRBV12-3 or TRBV12-4 combines with J gene TRBJ1-3; perhaps TRBD1 as D (6 bases). V lost 8 bases, J lost 0 bases, and 11 bases lay in between. The CDR3 has 14 residues. CDR3 in DNA: TGTGCCAGCCTAGGGGGACCCTCTGGAAACACCATATATTTT. Residues: CASLGGPSGNTIYF.

This sequence joins TRBV7-3 and TRBJ2-1, with a possible D match to TRBD1 (8 bases). V was trimmed by 3 bases and J by 5 bases, leaving 17 bases between them. The CDR3 spans 16 residues. Germline V gene sequence: CDR1 SGHTA, CDR2 FQGTGA. Here the CDR3 DNA reads TGTGCCAGCAGCTTGTGGACAGGGACTACCCACAATGAGCAGTTCTTC. It translates to CASSLWTGTTHNEQFF.

V and J are TRBV20-1 and TRBJ2-7; TRBD2 matches 9 bases. In germline, CDR1 is DFQATT, CDR2 SNEGSKA (reference sequence). The ends lost 5 bases at V and 3 bases at J; junction bases unmatched: 8. The CDR3 is 14 residues long. The chain's CDR3 is CSASLAGRLYEQYF. CDR3 DNA: TGCAGTGCTTCCCTAGCGGGGCGACTCTACGAGCAGTACTTC.

This clonotype was found a few times. The chain employs TRBV6-1 and TRBJ1-2; D remains unclear. Germline loops: CDR1 MNHNS, CDR2 SASEGT. The CDR3 loop spans 14 amino acids. The V gene lost 6 bases and the J gene lost 4 bases, with 15 bases spanning the gap. The CDR3 here is CASRAVEGTYGYTF. CDR3 DNA: TGTGCCAGCAGGGCCGTGGAGGGAACCTATGGCTACACCTTC.

As DNA, the CDR3 is TGTGCCAGCAGGTCCACAGGGATAGGAGAGACCCAGTACTTC. Its protein product is CASRSTGIGETQYF. The chain couples TRBV7-9 to TRBJ2-5, with a possible D match to TRBD1 (6 bases). CDR3 length equals 14 residues. Trimming stripped 6 bases from V and 4 bases from J, with 15 bases between. Germline V gene data show CDR1 as SEHNR and CDR2 as FQNEAQ (reference sequence).

This clonotype was detected only a few times. The chain uses TRBV12-2 and TRBJ2-1. TRBV12-2 is deemed a pseudogene. The CDR3 runs to 12 residues. CDR3 protein: CASRSRKNEQFF. The CDR3 region has the DNA TGTGCAAGTCGCTCCCGTAAAAATGAGCAGTTCTTC.

This clonotype was detected a few times. This chain uses TRBV7-9 with TRBJ2-2; D unclear. CDR1 and CDR2 (germline): SEHNR, FQNEAQ (reference sequence). Trimming stripped 7 bases from V and 6 bases from J, with 9 bases between. This CDR3 region has 12 residues. The CDR3 DNA is TGTGCCAGCACCCGTAAGGCCGGGGAGCTGTTTTTT. Protein: CASTRKAGELFF.

The chain is built from TRBV4-2 and TRBJ2-1, with 9 bases that match TRBD1. The V gene's germline CDR1 is LGHNA and CDR2 YNFKEQ. The CDR3 runs 15 residues. The J segment lost 8 bases and the V segment lost 4 bases, leaving 9 bases of the junction unmatched. The CDR3 coding sequence is TGTGCCAGCAGCCGTGCCGGGACAGGGACCGATGAGCAGTTCTTC. The encoded protein is CASSRAGTGTDEQFF.

The chain recombines TRBV3-1 with TRBJ1-6, with 8 bases lining up with TRBD1. The junction had 5 bases not matched to a gene; V was cut back by 5 bases and J by 5 bases. The germline V gene encodes CDR1 LGHDT and CDR2 YNNKEL (reference sequence). This CDR3 is built from 15 residues. This CDR3 is CASSNWGQDNSPLHF. CDR3 nucleotide sequence: TGTGCCAGCAGCAATTGGGGACAGGATAATTCACCCCTCCACTTT.

Many counts were recorded for this clonotype. The V call is TRBV12-3 or TRBV12-4, the J call TRBJ1-3, with 7 positions matching TRBD1. The CDR3 totals 14 residues. Unmatched junction bases numbered 1, after V lost 5 bases and J lost 0 bases. The CDR3, as DNA: TGTGCCAGCAGTCCAGGGGGCTCTGGAAACACCATATATTTT. Amino acids: CASSPGGSGNTIYF.

This clonotype was seen a handful of times. The chain couples TRBV5-1 to TRBJ2-6, with a weak D call TRBD2 (5 bases). The V gene's germline CDR1 is SGHRS and CDR2 YFSETQ. The CDR3 contains 17 residues. Trimming stripped 4 bases from V and 1 base from J, with 15 bases between. The CDR3 here is CASSRNTLASGANVLTF. The CDR3 nucleotides are TGCGCCAGCAGCCGAAACACCCTAGCATCTGGGGCCAACGTCCTGACTTTC. Combining the CDR3 with reference TRBV5-1 and TRBJ2-6 gives the whole variable domain KAGVTQTPRYLIKTRGQQVTLSCSPISGHRSVSWYQQTPGQGLQFLFEYFSETQRNKGNFPGRFSGRQFSNSRSEMNVSTLELGDSALYLCASSRNTLASGANVLTFGAGSRLTVL.

This clonotype occurred a few times. V gene TRBV30 combines with J gene TRBJ1-1, with D hard to call. Germline-derived CDR1 and CDR2 are GTSNPN and SVGIG (reference sequence). This CDR3 contains 14 residues. V was cut by 3 bases and J by 1 base, with 12 bases left in between. In nucleotides, the CDR3 is TGTGCCTGGAGCCAGTTGACCCCGAACACTGAAGCTTTCTTT. This encodes CAWSQLTPNTEAFF.

There are a few counts of this clonotype. The gene calls are TRBV7-3 and TRBJ1-5, with D unresolved. The ends were cut back, 2 bases at V and 3 bases at J, with 5 bases in the middle. This CDR3 spans 13 amino acids. Germline-derived CDR1 and CDR2 are SGHTA and FQGTGA. CDR3 sequence reads: CASSLSHNQPQHF. In DNA, the CDR3 is TGTGCCAGCAGCTTATCCCACAATCAGCCCCAGCATTTT.

The J gene is TRBJ1-5, the V gene TRBV29-1, with D uncertain. Trimming shortened V by 7 bases and J by 0 bases, and 13 bases separated the two germline ends. Germline V lookup: CDR1 SQVTM, CDR2 ANQGSEA. CDR3 length: 14 residues. The CDR3 nucleotides read TGCAGCGGGAGACACCCGTATAGCAATCAGCCCCAGCATTTT. Residues: CSGRHPYSNQPQHF.

This sequence joins TRBV10-3 and TRBJ1-1, with 8 bases fitting TRBD1. The germline V gene encodes CDR1 ENHRY and CDR2 SYGVKD. V lost 4 bases, J lost 4 bases, and 2 bases stayed unmatched. This CDR3 has 13 amino acids. The CDR3 coding sequence is TGTGCCATCAGTGGACAGGGGATCACTGAAGCTTTCTTT. Translating it yields CAISGQGITEAFF.